The 5 T cell receptor beta chains in this list originate from one sample, sequenced in a study of beta chain features in type 1 diabetes (dated by TCRdb to 2016 to 2019). Broad study findings and their caveats: In all four CD4+ subsets, TCRB CDR3 length was moderately but significantly shorter in type 1 diabetes patients.

To prepare the library, the immunoSEQ multiplex PCR assay was applied. The High Capacity cDNA Reverse Transcription Kit was used to reverse transcribe all of the isolated RNA, meaning that expressed TCRB transcripts were what got sequenced. Entries here come from immuneACCESS through TCRdb and include only in-frame sequences with V and J called. Some clones fail to appear in such tables; in the studies checked, an unresolved V gene covers under half of the shortfall, and the cause of the remainder is unknown. Counted in this sample were hundreds of thousands of clones; roughly an eighth of them appeared once. The ten largest clones take up just under 0.04% of the sample. Their target antigens are unknown. Sequenced: naive CD4+ T cells from blood. Taken with the paper, the label for cell subset or site translates to: true naive CD4+ T cells. These receptors originate from a man between 18 and 29 years old with type 1 diabetes.

This clone was observed a few times. V is TRBV30 and J is TRBJ1-1; D is unresolved. V shed 3 bases and J shed 4 bases, with 12 bases lying between them. Per germline, CDR1 GTSNPN and CDR2 SVGIG (reference sequence). CDR3 size: 13 residues. The CDR3 sequence is CAWSEGLGTEAFF. The CDR3 nucleotides read TGTGCCTGGAGCGAAGGGCTGGGCACTGAAGCTTTCTTT.

This chain uses TRBV5-1 with TRBJ2-1; 9 nucleotides match TRBD2. Trimming took 4 bases from V and 7 from J; bases not matched to a gene: 9. The CDR3 is 15 amino acids. Germline V gene lookup returns CDR1 SGHRS and CDR2 YFSETQ. CDR3 bases: TGCGCCAGCAGCCCGATTCCTAGCGGGGTTAATGAGCAGTTCTTC. It encodes CASSPIPSGVNEQFF.

This clone was counted only a few times. The V call is TRBV2, the J call TRBJ1-1; D gene unclear. Deletions cut 7 bases from V and 1 base from J, with 10 bases between. The CDR3 extends over 13 amino acids. Germline V lookup: CDR1 SNHLY, CDR2 FYNNEI. CDR3 amino acids: CASITPGNTEAFF. The CDR3 DNA sequence: TGTGCCAGCATCACCCCTGGGAACACTGAAGCTTTCTTT.

This clone turned up a few times. This chain connects TRBV5-1 to TRBJ2-1; D may be TRBD2 (5 bases). V dropped 0 bases and J dropped 8 bases, with 12 bases sitting between them. Per germline, CDR1 SGHRS and CDR2 YFSETQ. The CDR3 has 14 residues. The CDR3 loop reads CASSLELHSDEQFF. The DNA for the CDR3 is TGCGCCAGCAGCTTGGAACTACATAGCGATGAGCAGTTCTTC.

In its sample, this clone was seen a few times. This chain uses TRBV11-2 with TRBJ2-1; a possible D gene is TRBD1 (5 bases). The CDR3 contains 15 residues. CDR1 is SGHAT and CDR2 is FQNNGV in the germline V gene. V dropped 5 bases and J dropped 5 bases, with 16 bases sitting between them. The CDR3 spells CASSPGSTPNNEQFF. CDR3 bases: TGTGCCAGCAGCCCAGGGTCGACCCCTAACAATGAGCAGTTCTTC.